This T cell receptor (beta chain) was captured by sequencing in a study of cytomegalovirus exposure and HLA in healthy donors. CDR1 SEHNR and CDR2 FQNEAQ come from the germline V gene (reference sequence). This CDR3 has 15 amino acids. J lost 2 bases, V lost 5 bases, and 7 bases had no gene match. Study findings and constraints: Later work found most CMV-associated TCR beta chains apparently HLA-restricted.

Of note for this clone: Its specificity is unknown.

The PCR contained 60 Vbeta and 13 Jbeta primers. This table comes from immunoSEQ multiplex PCR, and its TCRdb copy is limited to in-frame clones, with some not included. The sample has around 150,000 clones, around three quarters seen once; the top ten hold 3.7%. This clonotype originated in a man younger than 40 in good health and CMV-seropositive. The gene calls are TRBV7-9 and TRBJ1-1; 8 nucleotides align to TRBD1. Sequenced input: PBMCs. CDR3 residues: CASSPRQGKNTEAFF. CDR3 nucleotides: TGTGCCAGCAGCCCTCGACAGGGGAAAAACACTGAAGCTTTCTTT.